Sequencing of this T cell receptor (beta chain) was carried out in a study of early T cells in non-severe SARS-CoV-2 infection. Looking at the study overall: Bulk RNA isolated from unsorted whole blood underwent sequencing; chains were not paired.

Unique molecular identifiers (one per individual cDNA molecule) were attached. TCRdb re-called the 5' RACE reads with MiXCR, one entry per CDR3 protein. The sample lists 45,000 to 70,000 distinct CDR3 sequences; about 6.2% were seen once. In germline, CDR1 is MDHEN, CDR2 SYDVKM. The length of the CDR3 is 14 residues. Trimming stripped 3 bases from V and 5 bases from J, with 10 bases between. This clonotype occurred many times. The chain employs TRBV28 and TRBJ2-2, with D maybe TRBD2 (6 bases). This TCR came from an adult who was a healthcare worker with PCR-confirmed SARS-CoV-2 infection or an uninfected control (not recorded which). The specimen sequenced was whole blood. The DNA for the CDR3 is TGTGCCAGCAGTTTGGCAGGGAGGACCGGGGAGCTGTTTTTT. Amino acids: CASSLAGRTGELFF.